A selection of T cell receptor beta chains follows, all from one sample in a study of cytomegalovirus exposure and HLA in healthy donors. Sequencing was performed with immunoSEQ multiplex PCR; in TCRdb, only in-frame clones are kept and a portion is missing. Among about 150,000 clones listed, 74% were seen once. Sequenced material: PBMCs. The source of these receptors is a man aged 25 to 40 in good health and CMV-seronegative. Both conserved end residues are part of each CDR3. D genes are given only for firm matches. Clone size appears in some rows only: once, few, many, or a class for an expanded clone.

V,J,D,size,length,CDR3,DNA
TRBV14,TRBJ2-1,TRBD1,.,13,CASSSGQGGEQFF,TGTGCCAGCAGCTCGGGACAGGGGGGTGAGCAGTTCTTC
TRBV28,TRBJ1-4,.,.,14,CASSSGGLDEKLFF,TGTGCCAGCAGTTCGGGGGGGCTGGATGAAAAACTGTTTTTT
TRBV4-3,TRBJ1-1,.,.,15,CASSQGVGGDTEAFF,TGCGCCAGCAGCCAAGGCGTAGGGGGGGACACTGAAGCTTTCTTT
TRBV5-6,TRBJ1-1,TRBD1,once,15,CASSLGQGMNTEAFF,TGTGCCAGCAGCTTGGGACAGGGCATGAACACTGAAGCTTTCTTT
TRBV7-2,TRBJ1-5,TRBD1,once,13,CASSITGDQPQHF,TGTGCCAGCAGCATTACAGGGGATCAGCCCCAGCATTTT
TRBV1,TRBJ2-7,.,.,17,CTSSQPGTSGVAYEQYF,TGCACCAGCAGCCAGCCAGGGACTAGCGGGGTAGCCTACGAGCAGTACTTC
TRBV7-9,TRBJ2-7,.,.,15,CASSSFTGPTYEQYF,TGTGCCAGCAGCTCATTCACAGGGCCTACCTACGAGCAGTACTTC
TRBV6-6,TRBJ2-7,.,.,12,CASESGDYEQYF,TGTGCCAGCGAGAGTGGAGACTACGAGCAGTACTTC
TRBV15,TRBJ1-4,.,.,16,CATSQLDSATNEKLFF,TGTGCCACCAGTCAGCTGGACAGTGCAACTAATGAAAAACTGTTTTTT
TRBV10-3,TRBJ1-3,.,.,12,CAISELGNTIYF,TGTGCCATCAGTGAGCTAGGAAACACCATATATTTT
TRBV1,TRBJ2-5,.,.,14,CTKQPTTREETQYF,TGCACCAAGCAGCCAACGACCAGGGAAGAGACCCAGTACTTC
TRBV15,TRBJ1-2,.,.,15,CATSREGGRSYGYPF,TGTGCCACCAGCAGAGAGGGGGGGAGGAGCTATGGCTACCCCTTC
TRBV28,TRBJ2-3,TRBD2,.,15,CASIVAGGLGDTQYF,TGTGCCAGCATTGTAGCGGGGGGGCTAGGAGATACGCAGTATTTT
TRBV12-5,TRBJ2-2,TRBD1,.,19,CASGLAPLLGQGGTGELFF,TGTGCTAGTGGTTTGGCCCCACTACTCGGACAGGGCGGAACCGGGGAGCTGTTTTTT
TRBV20-1,TRBJ2-7,.,.,10,CSAGWYEQYF,TGCAGTGCTGGCTGGTACGAGCAGTACTTC
TRBV2,TRBJ2-5,.,.,16,CASSEPYAENQETQYF,TGTGCCAGCAGTGAACCCTATGCGGAGAACCAAGAGACCCAGTACTTC
TRBV18,TRBJ1-5,.,.,18,CASSPQGREVIGNQPQNF,TGTGCCAGCTCACCACAGGGGCGCGAGGTAATAGGCAATCAGCCCCAGAATTTT
TRBV2,TRBJ2-1,TRBD1,.,15,CASRFTGTGTNEQFF,TGTGCCAGCAGATTTACCGGGACAGGGACCAATGAGCAGTTCTTC
TRBV9,TRBJ2-7,TRBD1,once,14,CASSDGTGGYEQYF,TGTGCCAGCAGCGACGGGACAGGCGGCTACGAGCAGTACTTC
TRBV9,TRBJ2-7,TRBD2,few,15,CASSQERDASYEQYF,TGTGCCAGCAGCCAAGAGCGGGACGCCTCCTACGAGCAGTACTTC
TRBV28,TRBJ2-3,.,few,12,CASSSGYGAQYF,TGTGCCAGCAGTTCAGGGTACGGCGCGCAGTATTTT
TRBV30,TRBJ2-7,TRBD1,.,13,CACTGTGHDEQYF,TGTGCCTGTACCGGGACAGGGCACGACGAGCAGTACTTC
TRBV7-7,TRBJ1-2,.,.,8,CASNSYTF,TGTGCCAGCAACAGCTACACCTTC
TRBV29-1,TRBJ2-4,.,.,16,CSVEGVWGYPGNIQYF,TGCAGCGTTGAAGGCGTATGGGGCTACCCAGGGAACATTCAGTACTTC
TRBV9,TRBJ1-1,.,.,15,CASSAMTGMNTEAFF,TGTGCCAGCAGCGCGATGACAGGAATGAACACTGAAGCTTTCTTT
TRBV6-6,TRBJ2-5,.,.,12,CASSPRTGGGYF,TGTGCCAGCAGTCCCAGGACAGGAGGGGGTTACTTC
TRBV7-6,TRBJ2-1,.,.,13,CASSLGSGDEQFF,TGTGCCAGCAGCTTAGGGTCGGGGGATGAGCAGTTCTTC
TRBV28,TRBJ1-2,.,.,13,CASSSRRDYGYTF,TGTGCCAGCAGTTCAAGGAGGGACTATGGCTACACCTTC
TRBV5-4,TRBJ1-6,TRBD1,.,16,CASSTPGGLGNSPLHF,TGTGCCAGCAGCACGCCAGGGGGCTTGGGGAATTCACCCCTCCACTTT
TRBV7-2,TRBJ2-7,.,few,13,CASSFEISYEQYF,TGTGCCAGCAGCTTCGAGATATCCTACGAGCAGTACTTC
TRBV19,TRBJ1-2,TRBD1,.,15,CASTDSQGAGYGYTF,TGTGCCAGTACCGATTCACAGGGGGCCGGCTATGGCTACACCTTC
TRBV7-6,TRBJ2-5,TRBD1,few,14,CASSFLGQKETQYF,TGTGCCAGCAGCTTTTTGGGACAGAAAGAGACCCAGTACTTC
TRBV27,TRBJ2-5,TRBD2,.,14,CASSFGQGGETQYF,TGTGCCAGCAGTTTCGGGCAGGGAGGGGAGACCCAGTACTTC
TRBV28,TRBJ1-1,.,.,13,CASNGQKNTEAFF,TGTGCCAGCAACGGACAGAAAAACACTGAAGCTTTCTTT
TRBV2,TRBJ2-7,TRBD2,.,15,CASSEGASGGYEQYF,TGTGCCAGCAGTGAGGGAGCTAGCGGGGGATACGAGCAGTACTTC
TRBV25-1,TRBJ2-1,.,.,14,CASSEAAANNEQFF,TGTGCCAGCAGTGAGGCAGCGGCTAATAATGAGCAGTTCTTC
TRBV28,TRBJ1-1,TRBD1,.,15,CASSFDGQGESVAFF,TGTGCCAGCAGTTTCGACGGACAGGGGGAAAGTGTAGCTTTCTTT
TRBV7-6,TRBJ2-5,TRBD2,.,15,CASSDVAGGLETQYF,TGTGCCAGCAGCGATGTAGCGGGGGGGTTGGAGACCCAGTACTTC
TRBV18,TRBJ1-1,.,once,15,CASSPRPGQDTEAFF,TGTGCCAGCTCACCACGTCCAGGGCAGGACACTGAAGCTTTCTTT
TRBV19,TRBJ1-2,.,.,13,CASSPGVNYGYTF,TGTGCCAGTAGTCCAGGGGTTAACTATGGCTACACCTTC
TRBV18,TRBJ2-7,TRBD1,.,15,CASSPAQGAMYEQYF,TGTGCCAGCTCACCAGCCCAGGGGGCAATGTACGAGCAGTACTTC
TRBV5-1,TRBJ2-1,TRBD1,.,16,CASSFNRDSSYNEQFF,TGCGCCAGCAGCTTCAACCGGGACAGCTCCTACAATGAGCAGTTCTTC
TRBV30,TRBJ1-1,.,.,12,CAWSTGRTEAFF,TGTGCCTGGAGTACAGGGCGCACTGAAGCTTTCTTT
TRBV27,TRBJ2-7,TRBD1,few,12,CASSYTGGEQYF,TGTGCCAGCAGTTATACAGGGGGCGAGCAGTACTTC
TRBV5-5,TRBJ2-4,TRBD1,few,14,CASSLGQGVPIQYF,TGTGCCAGCAGCTTGGGACAGGGGGTGCCTATTCAGTACTTC
TRBV30,TRBJ2-3,TRBD1,.,14,CAWSTGDSTDTQYF,TGTGCCTGGAGTACAGGGGATAGCACAGATACGCAGTATTTT
TRBV19,TRBJ2-5,.,.,17,CASSIDLSSGERETQYF,TGTGCCAGTAGTATAGATCTAAGCTCCGGGGAGCGGGAGACCCAGTACTTC
TRBV14,TRBJ1-2,.,.,13,CASSETRGYGYTF,TGTGCCAGCAGCGAAACCCGGGGCTATGGCTACACCTTC
TRBV28,TRBJ2-7,.,.,14,CASPPRGGSYEQYF,TGTGCCAGCCCTCCTCGGGGTGGGTCCTACGAGCAGTACTTC
TRBV5-6,TRBJ2-7,TRBD1,.,15,CASSPGTGGVYEQYF,TGTGCCAGCAGCCCCGGGACAGGGGGCGTCTACGAGCAGTACTTC
TRBV15,TRBJ1-5,.,.,14,CATSEIFPNQPQHF,TGTGCCACCAGCGAGATTTTCCCCAATCAGCCCCAGCATTTT
TRBV19,TRBJ1-1,.,.,14,CASIRSGQNTEAFF,TGTGCCAGTATCCGCTCCGGACAAAACACTGAAGCTTTCTTT
TRBV5-1,TRBJ2-1,TRBD2,.,16,CASRVTSGGLYNEQFF,TGCGCCAGCAGGGTCACTAGCGGGGGGCTTTACAATGAGCAGTTCTTC
TRBV5-1,TRBJ2-3,.,once,12,CASSEGGDTQYF,TGCGCCAGCAGCGAGGGCGGAGATACGCAGTATTTT
TRBV2,TRBJ1-2,TRBD1,.,14,CASRRRQGGGGYTF,TGTGCCAGCAGACGTCGACAGGGAGGTGGAGGCTACACCTTC
TRBV5-4,TRBJ1-2,.,few,17,CASSFWTTPSANYGYTF,TGTGCCAGCAGCTTCTGGACAACCCCGTCAGCTAACTATGGCTACACCTTC
TRBV5-6,TRBJ1-5,TRBD1,medium-sized,17,CASSYWTGALRNQPQHF,TGTGCCAGCAGCTACTGGACAGGCGCCTTACGCAATCAGCCCCAGCATTTT
TRBV21-1,TRBJ1-2,.,.,15,CASSKDLKEDYGYTF,TGTGCCAGCAGCAAAGATCTAAAGGAGGACTATGGCTACACCTTC
TRBV4-1,TRBJ2-4,TRBD2,.,17,CASSQLAGGRAKNIQYF,TGCGCCAGCAGCCAGCTAGCGGGGGGCCGGGCCAAAAACATTCAGTACTTC